The rows below give T cell receptor beta chains drawn from one sample of a study of cytomegalovirus exposure and HLA in healthy donors. The method was immunoSEQ multiplex PCR; TCRdb's version includes in-frame clones alone and lacks a portion of them. The sample lists about 160,000 clones, approximately 96% occurring once. The sequenced sample was PBMCs. The receptors were gathered from a woman in her late teens or twenties in good health and CMV-seronegative. Each CDR3 is given with its conserved first and last residue. A D gene is named only where the DNA matches it firmly.

D: -
V: TRBV9
CDR3: CASSVGAGAGNEQFF

D: TRBD2
V: TRBV9
CDR3: CASSASGGAVVSPYNEQFF

D: TRBD1
V: TRBV27
CDR3: CASSLRGTGEYGYTF

D: -
V: TRBV12-2
CDR3: CASRSQGNGNYGYTF

D: TRBD2
V: TRBV7-2
CDR3: CASSSGGATGELFF

D: -
V: TRBV29-1
CDR3: CSVVEGGANVLTF

D: TRBD1
V: TRBV4-3
CDR3: CASSQAGQGATDTQYF

D: -
V: TRBV28
CDR3: CASSSQSWGGSETEAFF

D: -
V: TRBV6-5
CDR3: CASSSARGFQNYGYTF

D: -
V: TRBV11-3
CDR3: CASSLTGHRTDTQYF

D: -
V: TRBV9
CDR3: CASSVGRLNTEAFF

D: -
V: TRBV18
CDR3: CASSPTVSYNEQFF

D: TRBD1
V: TRBV4-1
CDR3: CASSQGTGWKETQYF

D: TRBD1
V: TRBV20-1
CDR3: CSRQGYSKAFF

D: TRBD1
V: TRBV6-1
CDR3: CASSEWGQGSFYEQYF

D: -
V: TRBV6-5
CDR3: CASSSAASGGGELFF

D: TRBD2
V: TRBV7-9
CDR3: CASSLAGLAGGRTSEQYF

D: -
V: TRBV30
CDR3: CAWSVLSGRNEQFF

D: TRBD2
V: TRBV18
CDR3: CASSPPGTSGGNEQFF

D: TRBD2
V: TRBV7-9
CDR3: CASSPGLAGELGSQYF

D: TRBD1
V: TRBV2
CDR3: CASRQGASRGYGYTF

D: -
V: TRBV30
CDR3: CAWSDIGEAFF